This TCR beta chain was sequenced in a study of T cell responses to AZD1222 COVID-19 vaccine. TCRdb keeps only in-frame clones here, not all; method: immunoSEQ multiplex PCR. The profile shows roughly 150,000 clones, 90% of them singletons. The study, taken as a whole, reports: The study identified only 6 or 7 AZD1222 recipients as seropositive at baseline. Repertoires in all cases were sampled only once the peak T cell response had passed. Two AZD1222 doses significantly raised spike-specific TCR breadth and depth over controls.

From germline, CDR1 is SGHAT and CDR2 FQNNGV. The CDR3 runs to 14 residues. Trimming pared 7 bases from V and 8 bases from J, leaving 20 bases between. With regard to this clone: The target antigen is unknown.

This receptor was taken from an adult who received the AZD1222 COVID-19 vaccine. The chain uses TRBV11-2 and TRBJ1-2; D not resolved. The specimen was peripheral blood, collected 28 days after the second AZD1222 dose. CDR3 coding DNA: TGTGCCAGCATCCCTACGGCAGGCCGTGGGGGCTACACCTTC. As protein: CASIPTAGRGGYTF.